The 32 T cell receptor beta chains below were found in one sample sequenced in a study of cytomegalovirus exposure and HLA in healthy donors. Libraries were prepared by immunoSEQ multiplex PCR; TCRdb keeps only in-frame clonotypes and omits some of them. The sample yields 82,000 or so clones, 85% to 95% seen once. The specimen was PBMCs. The receptor source for this set is a woman younger than 35 in good health and CMV-seronegative.

This sequence joins TRBV7-9 and TRBJ1-2; D possibly corresponds to TRBD1 (6 bases). The ends were cut back, 2 bases at V and 5 bases at J, with 15 bases in the middle. This CDR3 has 15 residues. The germline V gene encodes CDR1 SEHNR and CDR2 FQNEAQ (reference sequence). The CDR3 DNA follows: TGTGCCAGCAGCTTAACGACAGGAACGTGGTATGGCTACACCTTC. Protein: CASSLTTGTWYGYTF.

The gene calls are TRBV5-1 and TRBJ1-6; TRBD1 aligns across 10 bases. CDR3 length: 15 residues. CDR1 and CDR2 (germline): SGHRS, YFSETQ. The ends lost 4 bases at V and 7 bases at J; junction bases unmatched: 5. The CDR3 coding sequence is TGCGCCAGCAGCACTGGGACAGGGGCCAATTCACCCCTCCACTTT. Translation: CASSTGTGANSPLHF.

The gene calls are TRBV9 and TRBJ2-2; 8 bases are shared with TRBD2. The germline CDR1 and CDR2 sequences are SGDLS and YYNGEE. The CDR3 has 16 residues. V was pared by 3 bases and J by 1 base, with 5 bases of the junction left unmatched. This CDR3 is CASSAQLAVNTGELFF. The DNA for the CDR3 is TGTGCCAGCAGCGCCCAACTAGCGGTGAACACCGGGGAGCTGTTTTTT. Combining the CDR3 with reference TRBV9 and TRBJ2-2 gives the whole variable domain DSGVTQTPKHLITATGQRVTLRCSPRSGDLSVYWYQQSLDQGLQFLIQYYNGEERAKGNILERFSAQQFPDLHSELNLSSLELGDSALYFCASSAQLAVNTGELFFGEGSRLTVL.

The CDR3 coding sequence is TGCAGTGCTTCCGACGGACACGGAGCTTTCTTT. Translated, it gives CSASDGHGAFF. The V and J genes are TRBV20-1 and TRBJ1-1, with a tentative D call TRBD1 (5 bases). CDR1 DFQATT and CDR2 SNEGSKA come from the germline V gene (reference sequence). The V end was cut by 5 bases, the J end by 10 bases, with 14 bases between. The CDR3 has 11 residues.

The rearrangement uses TRBV5-4 and TRBJ2-2, with unresolved D. The CDR3 totals 14 residues. Trimming took off 3 bases at V and 5 bases at J, with 11 bases between the two ends. Germline-derived CDR1 and CDR2 are SGHNT and YYREEE (reference sequence). CDR3 residues: CASSSPSLTGELFF. In DNA form, the CDR3 reads TGTGCCAGCAGCTCCCCTAGTTTGACCGGGGAGCTGTTTTTT.

This chain connects TRBV27 to TRBJ1-1; 8 bases fit TRBD1. From germline, CDR1 is MNHEY and CDR2 SMNVEV (reference sequence). The ends lost 6 bases at V and 6 bases at J; junction bases unmatched: 6. The CDR3 length is 13 residues. CDR3: CASRSTGGAEAFF. CDR3 in DNA: TGTGCCAGCAGATCCACAGGGGGAGCTGAAGCTTTCTTT.

This clone was counted a single time. This chain joins TRBV7-2 and TRBJ2-7; 9 bases line up with TRBD2. Germline V CDR1 and CDR2: SGHTA, FQGNSA. V gave up 3 bases and J gave up 4 bases; unmatched junction bases: 1. The CDR3 is 13 residues long. DNA for the CDR3: TGTGCCAGCAGCTTGACTAGCGGATACGAGCAGTACTTC. This encodes CASSLTSGYEQYF. The full variable domain, with the rest looked up from reference TRBV7-2 and TRBJ2-7, is GAGVSQSPSNKVTEKGKDVELRCDPISGHTALYWYRQSLGQGLEFLIYFQGNSAPDKSGLPSDRFSAERTGGSVSTLTIQRTQQEDSAVYLCASSLTSGYEQYFGPGTRLTVT.

V and J are TRBV5-1 and TRBJ2-4; D uncertain. Germline CDR1 and CDR2: SGHRS and YFSETQ. The V end was cut by 1 base, the J end by 0 bases, with 11 bases between. CDR3 length equals 16 residues. The CDR3 loop is CASSLSGSLAKNIQYF. CDR3 DNA: TGCGCCAGCAGCTTGTCAGGTTCTCTAGCCAAAAACATTCAGTACTTC. The full variable domain, rest sourced from reference TRBV5-1 and TRBJ2-4, is KAGVTQTPRYLIKTRGQQVTLSCSPISGHRSVSWYQQTPGQGLQFLFEYFSETQRNKGNFPGRFSGRQFSNSRSEMNVSTLELGDSALYLCASSLSGSLAKNIQYFGAGTRLSVL.

The chain has TRBV18 and TRBJ1-1; TRBD1 might be the D (6 bases). CDR1 and CDR2 (germline): KGHSH, LQKENI. Trimming took off 3 bases at V and 3 bases at J, with 11 bases between the two ends. The CDR3 extends over 14 amino acids. The DNA for the CDR3 is TGTGCCAGCTCACCTATCCCAGGGGACACTGAAGCTTTCTTT. Its protein is CASSPIPGDTEAFF.

The chain couples TRBV12-5 to TRBJ1-4, with 7 bases matching TRBD1. J was trimmed by 0 bases and V by 1 base; bases with no gene match: 2. This CDR3 region has 16 residues. Germline V gives CDR1 LGHNT, CDR2 FRNRAP. CDR3 protein: CASGLDRGATNEKLFF. The CDR3 DNA reads TGTGCTAGTGGTTTGGACAGGGGAGCAACTAATGAAAAACTGTTTTTT.

The chain couples TRBV19 to TRBJ2-7; no clear D gene. Germline V CDR1 and CDR2: LNHDA, SQIVND (reference sequence). This CDR3 is built from 11 residues. The CDR3 DNA is TGTGCAGTTGACGGAGACTACGAGCAGTACTTC. Translation gives CAVDGDYEQYF.

This chain links TRBV7-2 with TRBJ1-2; D gene ambiguous. Per germline, CDR1 SGHTA and CDR2 FQGNSA. This CDR3 region has 16 residues. Trimming took 0 bases from V and 0 from J, leaving 11 bases between them. The CDR3 sequence is CASSLAVAVTNYGYTF. DNA of the CDR3: TGTGCCAGCAGCTTAGCGGTAGCAGTTACTAACTATGGCTACACCTTC.

This chain connects TRBV7-2 to TRBJ1-2; D is ambiguous. The CDR3 runs 14 residues. Per the germline V gene, CDR1 is SGHTA and CDR2 is FQGNSA. V lost 0 bases and J lost 3, with 8 bases in between. CDR3 residues: CASSLARADYGYTF. The DNA for the CDR3 is TGTGCCAGCAGCTTAGCGCGGGCGGACTATGGCTACACCTTC.

The genes are TRBV7-2 and TRBJ2-7; unclear D gene. Germline V gene data show CDR1 as SGHTA and CDR2 as FQGNSA. Trimming removed 0 bases from V and 7 bases from J, with 7 bases in between. There are 12 residues in the CDR3. The CDR3 loop is CASSLAGWEQYF. The DNA of the CDR3 is TGTGCCAGCAGCTTAGCCGGGTGGGAGCAGTACTTC.

This chain connects TRBV9 to TRBJ2-1; no definite D call. Trimming took off 3 bases at V and 6 bases at J, with 13 bases between the two ends. Germline V gives CDR1 SGDLS, CDR2 YYNGEE. The CDR3 has 14 residues. DNA of the CDR3: TGTGCCAGCAGCGCTTCCCCGCCGGGCAATGAGCAGTTCTTC. Amino acids: CASSASPPGNEQFF.

This clone came up once. This chain uses TRBV7-2 with TRBJ2-2; D perhaps matches TRBD1 (5 bases). The CDR3 runs 16 residues. The germline V gene has CDR1 SGHTA and CDR2 FQGNSA. The germline V and J ends were trimmed by 1 base and 0 bases, with 9 bases remaining between them. CDR3 nucleotides: TGTGCCAGCAGCTTAGTCTCAGGGACGAACACCGGGGAGCTGTTTTTT. It translates to CASSLVSGTNTGELFF.

The chain uses TRBV4-1 and TRBJ2-7, with D perhaps matching TRBD1 (6 bases). There are 16 residues in the CDR3. Trimming left V 0 bases short and J 2 bases short, with 14 bases between. The V gene's germline CDR1 is MGHRA and CDR2 YSYEKL. The CDR3 sequence is CASSQDRQGSAYEQYF. As DNA, the CDR3 is TGCGCCAGCAGCCAAGATCGGCAGGGGTCAGCCTACGAGCAGTACTTC.

The gene calls are TRBV9 and TRBJ2-1, with 12 nucleotides matching TRBD2. From germline, CDR1 is SGDLS and CDR2 YYNGEE. This CDR3 is built from 16 residues. V gave up 3 bases and J gave up 3 bases; unmatched junction bases: 4. CDR3 amino acids: CASSGGLAGRYNEQFF. In DNA form, the CDR3 reads TGTGCCAGCAGCGGCGGACTAGCGGGACGCTACAATGAGCAGTTCTTC.

J is TRBJ1-1 and V is TRBV18; D ambiguous. There are 14 residues in the CDR3. V lost 2 bases to trimming and J lost 14 bases, with 21 bases between them. In germline, CDR1 is KGHSH, CDR2 LQKENI. This chain's CDR3 is CASSPVLGFRKGFF. The CDR3 DNA is TGTGCCAGCTCACCAGTTTTGGGCTTTCGTAAAGGCTTCTTT.

The chain uses TRBV6-7 and TRBJ2-1; TRBD2 matches 8 bases. TRBV6-7 belongs to the ORF category, with a function that is uncertain. This CDR3 is built from 16 residues. Trimming cost V 0 bases and J 6 bases; bases outside gene matches: 7. CDR3 nucleotides: TGTGCCAGCAGTTACTCGAGCCTAGCGGGCGGCAATGAGCAGTTCTTC. Residues: CASSYSSLAGGNEQFF.

This chain links TRBV28 with TRBJ2-7, with TRBD1 matching over 8 bases. Looked up from germline, CDR1 is MDHEN and CDR2 is SYDVKM. The CDR3 totals 13 residues. The trim removed 8 bases at V and 0 bases at J, leaving 3 bases unmatched. The CDR3 sequence: CASRDRFSYEQYF. CDR3 bases: TGTGCCAGCCGGGACAGGTTCTCCTACGAGCAGTACTTC.

This clone was found once. V usage is TRBV30 and J usage is TRBJ2-1, with 15 bases fitting TRBD2. J was trimmed by 9 bases and V by 0 bases; bases with no gene match: 9. Germline CDR1 is GTSNPN and CDR2 is SVGIG (reference sequence). The CDR3 extends over 17 amino acids. The CDR3 loop is CAWSVLRTSGRAREQFF. In DNA form, the CDR3 reads TGTGCCTGGAGTGTACTAAGGACTAGCGGGAGGGCGCGTGAGCAGTTCTTC. Supplemented by reference TRBV30 and TRBJ2-1, the full variable domain reads SQTIHQWPATLVQPVGSPLSLECTVEGTSNPNLYWYRQAAGRGLQLLFYSVGIGQISSEVPQNLSASRPQDRQFILSSKKLLLSDSGFYLCAWSVLRTSGRAREQFFGPGTRLTVL.

V is TRBV15 and J is TRBJ1-5; D is ambiguous. V was clipped by 0 bases and J by 0 bases, with 6 bases between them. Per the germline V gene, CDR1 is LNHNV and CDR2 is YYDKDF (reference sequence). There are 15 residues in the CDR3. Written as DNA, the CDR3 is TGTGCCACCAGCAGAGAACGGTATAGCAATCAGCCCCAGCATTTT. It encodes CATSRERYSNQPQHF.

V gene TRBV4-2 combines with J gene TRBJ2-1; 7 bases align to TRBD1. The junction had 6 bases not matched to a gene; V was cut back by 0 bases and J by 4 bases. Germline lookup yields CDR1 LGHNA and CDR2 YNFKEQ. The CDR3 contains 16 residues. DNA for the CDR3: TGTGCCAGCAGCCAAGATCGTGAGGGGGCGTACAATGAGCAGTTCTTC. It is translated as CASSQDREGAYNEQFF.

This chain connects TRBV19 to TRBJ2-2; maybe TRBD1 (5 bases). The V gene lost 5 bases and the J gene lost 2 bases, with 12 bases spanning the gap. The CDR3 contains 15 residues. Germline V gives CDR1 LNHDA, CDR2 SQIVND (reference sequence). CDR3 coding DNA: TGTGCCAGTAGTTCCCGGCAGGGTAACACCGGGGAGCTGTTTTTT. Its protein is CASSSRQGNTGELFF.

CDR3 loop: CASSFRQNSQPQHF. Written as DNA, the CDR3 is TGTGCCAGCAGTTTCAGACAGAACTCACAGCCCCAGCATTTT. The genes are TRBV28 and TRBJ1-5; TRBD1 might be the D (5 bases). There are 14 residues in the CDR3. Germline V gene data show CDR1 as MDHEN and CDR2 as SYDVKM. Trimming cost V 3 bases and J 7 bases, with 13 bases left between them.

The chain couples TRBV7-2 to TRBJ2-7; possibly TRBD2 for D (5 bases). Germline V gene lookup returns CDR1 SGHTA and CDR2 FQGNSA. CDR3 length: 12 amino acids. V lost 5 bases and J 7 bases, leaving 12 bases between the germline ends. CDR3 sequence: CASSQAKREQYF. CDR3 DNA: TGTGCCAGCAGCCAAGCCAAGCGGGAGCAGTACTTC.

The CDR3 protein is CASSPQDFYNSPLHF. CDR3 sequence (DNA): TGTGCCAGCAGTCCGCAGGACTTCTATAATTCACCCCTCCACTTT. This chain joins TRBV28 and TRBJ1-6; D is unresolved. The CDR3 extends over 15 amino acids. CDR1 MDHEN and CDR2 SYDVKM come from the germline V gene. V was clipped by 5 bases and J by 3 bases, with 11 bases between them.

This clone was seen once. This rearrangement joins TRBV11-2 to TRBJ2-7; TRBD1 matches at 8 bases. Germline V gene lookup returns CDR1 SGHAT and CDR2 FQNNGV. The CDR3 runs 15 residues. After removal of 3 bases from V and 4 bases from J, the junction contained 8 bases not matched to a gene. The CDR3 is CASSFPGGGTYEQYF. CDR3 sequence (DNA): TGTGCCAGCAGCTTCCCAGGGGGCGGAACGTACGAGCAGTACTTC.

V and J are TRBV27 and TRBJ2-5, with 14 positions matching TRBD2. V gave up 9 bases and J gave up 4 bases; unmatched junction bases: 4. Germline assignment: CDR1 MNHEY and CDR2 SMNVEV (reference sequence). The CDR3 consists of 14 residues. The CDR3 loop is CASSGLAGGETQYF. DNA of the CDR3: TGTGCCAGTTCCGGACTAGCGGGGGGAGAGACCCAGTACTTC.

The rearrangement links TRBV27 to TRBJ2-2; perhaps TRBD1 as D (6 bases). The germline CDR1 and CDR2 sequences are MNHEY and SMNVEV (reference sequence). Trimming cost V 5 bases and J 5 bases, with 18 bases left between them. The CDR3 is 16 amino acids. The CDR3 region has the DNA TGTGCCAGCAGTCCGAGGACAGCCCTTGGGACCGGGGAGCTGTTTTTT. Its protein product is CASSPRTALGTGELFF.

Written as DNA, the CDR3 is TGCGCCAGCAGCTTGGCCCGGACTGCGAACACCGGGGAGCTGTTTTTT. Protein product: CASSLARTANTGELFF. This chain links TRBV5-1 with TRBJ2-2, with TRBD2 as a possible D gene (5 bases). The CDR3 length is 16 residues. V lost 0 bases and J lost 0, with 9 bases in between. Germline loops: CDR1 SGHRS, CDR2 YFSETQ. The whole variable domain, remainder taken from reference TRBV5-1 and TRBJ2-2, is KAGVTQTPRYLIKTRGQQVTLSCSPISGHRSVSWYQQTPGQGLQFLFEYFSETQRNKGNFPGRFSGRQFSNSRSEMNVSTLELGDSALYLCASSLARTANTGELFFGEGSRLTVL.